The following is a T cell receptor (beta chain) sequence with its context. Its antigen remains unidentified. Using a J-beta primer mix together with a sample-barcoded 5' primer, a second PCR was run for roughly 7 to 11 cycles. TCRdb called the 5' RACE reads again in MiXCR, with one record for every CDR3 protein. The sample includes 700,000 to 800,000 distinct CDR3 sequences, roughly 47% seen only once; the top ten take 20%. The donors, healthy Caucasians from Russia, were aged roughly 6 to 90. Peripheral blood from each donor was collected in a volume of approximately 10 milliliters. The record originates from a study of blood T cells in healthy people across ages. Between the trimmed V and J ends, which lost 5 bases and 7 bases, there was a span of 15 bases. CDR3 length: 13 residues. Germline V CDR1 and CDR2: MNHEY, SVGEGT. General study findings and limits: Unsorted PBMCs blocked a conclusive comparison of naive and antigen-experienced cells.

This chain connects TRBV6-2 or TRBV6-3 to TRBJ2-7; D uncertain. Sequencing used blood. This clonotype was obtained from a woman in her sixties in good health. As DNA, the CDR3 is TGTGCCAGCAGTGACTGGCCCGAAGGGGAGCAGTACTTC. Translating it yields CASSDWPEGEQYF.